This TCR beta chain was sequenced during a study of T cell repertoires in aging, cancer and after chemotherapy. Points from the study as a whole: In healthy donors, age-related TCR diversity loss mainly reflected lost richness.

Amplification of TCR beta used genomic DNA extracted from peripheral blood. On this clonotype: Antigen specificity is unknown.

A mixed TRB-A/B primer pool amplified rearranged TRB by multiplex touch-down PCR. Each CDR3 protein is one row after TCRdb ran MiXCR on the multiplex PCR reads. Of roughly 1,400 distinct CDR3 sequences in the sample, less than 35% were seen once. Between the trimmed V and J ends, which lost 5 bases and 4 bases, there was a span of 9 bases. This CDR3 comprises 12 residues. Germline CDR1 is ENHRY and CDR2 is SYGVKD. Sample: blood. The receptor's source is a human donor with a solid tumor. The chain uses TRBV10-3 and TRBJ2-7; a possible D gene is TRBD1 (6 bases). CDR3 sequence (DNA): TGTGCCATCAGTCAACAGGGATACGAGCAGTACTTC. Protein: CAISQQGYEQYF.